The source of this T cell receptor (beta chain) is a study of shared clonotypes between healthy human individuals. Sorted-subset replicate PCRs used around 200 ng of genomic DNA. This amount corresponded to 30,000 to 35,000 T cell genomes. Sequencing used immunoSEQ multiplex PCR; TCRdb keeps in-frame clones, though not all of them. The table shows hundreds of thousands of clones, with roughly 95% occurring only once. The CDR3 is made up of 15 amino acids. Trimming took off 0 bases at V and 1 base at J, with 7 bases between the two ends. Per the germline V gene, CDR1 is PRHDT and CDR2 is FYEKMQ (reference sequence). Points on this clone: Antigen: not known.

Points from the study as a whole: Larger richness was generally estimated for naive than memory subsets.

Naivety among CD8 cells was defined by CD45RO negativity and positive CCR7 selection, thereby excluding terminally differentiated effector memory CD45RA+ cells. Sequencing was performed on naive CD8+ T cells sorted from blood. The TCR sequence derives from a woman in her 30s in good health. This chain joins TRBV13 and TRBJ1-3; D unresolved. The CDR3 loop reads CASSLGFGSGNTIYF. CDR3 DNA: TGTGCCAGCAGCTTAGGGTTTGGTTCTGGAAACACCATATATTTT.